The source of this TCR beta chain is a study of blood T cell repertoires in COVID-19. About the research overall: Donors in the United States, Italy and Spain gave samples during acute or convalescent COVID-19. T cells, B-cell-depleted T cells, or PBMCs supplied cDNA or gDNA.

Original methodology: Estimation of nucleated cell counts was performed using reference gene primer amplification. Clones were read by immunoSEQ multiplex PCR, and TCRdb kept only the in-frame ones, dropping some. The DNA was the basis for D and trimming; V, J and clone size are from that table. This table has fewer than 50,000 clones, approximately 85% appearing once. This CDR3 is 15 amino acids long. The germline V gene encodes CDR1 LGHDT and CDR2 YNNKEL (reference sequence). The trim removed 4 bases at V and 0 bases at J, leaving 2 bases unmatched. Sample: peripheral blood. The chain couples TRBV3-1 (or the pseudogene TRBV3-2) to TRBJ2-1, with TRBD1 matching 8 bases. The sequence was obtained from a human donor in a cohort sampled during active COVID-19. CDR3 coding DNA: TGTGCCAGCAGCCCACAGGGGGGCTCCTACAATGAGCAGTTCTTC. As protein: CASSPQGGSYNEQFF.